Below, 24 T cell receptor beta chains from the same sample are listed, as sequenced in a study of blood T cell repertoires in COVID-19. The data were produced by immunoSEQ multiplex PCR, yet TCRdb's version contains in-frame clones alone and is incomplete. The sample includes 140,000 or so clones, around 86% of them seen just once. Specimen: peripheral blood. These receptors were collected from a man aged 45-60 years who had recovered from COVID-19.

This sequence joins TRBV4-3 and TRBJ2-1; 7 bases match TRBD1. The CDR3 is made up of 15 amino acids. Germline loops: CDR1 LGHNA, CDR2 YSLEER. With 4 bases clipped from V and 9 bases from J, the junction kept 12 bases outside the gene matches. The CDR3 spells CASSPGTAGWGEQFF. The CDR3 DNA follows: TGCGCCAGCAGCCCCGGGACAGCCGGATGGGGTGAGCAGTTCTTC.

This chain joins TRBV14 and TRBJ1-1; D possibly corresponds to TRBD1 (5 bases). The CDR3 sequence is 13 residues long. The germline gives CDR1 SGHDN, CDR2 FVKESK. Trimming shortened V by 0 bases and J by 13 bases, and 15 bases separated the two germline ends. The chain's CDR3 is CASSQDLSGGIFF. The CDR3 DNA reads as TGTGCCAGCAGCCAAGATCTGTCTGGGGGGATTTTCTTT.

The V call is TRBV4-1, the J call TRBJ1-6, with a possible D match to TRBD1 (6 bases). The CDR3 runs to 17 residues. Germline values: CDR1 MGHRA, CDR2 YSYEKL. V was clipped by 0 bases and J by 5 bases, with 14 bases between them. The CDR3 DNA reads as TGCGCCAGCAGCCAAGATGCCGGGACAACAAATAATTCACCCCTCCACTTT. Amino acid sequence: CASSQDAGTTNNSPLHF.

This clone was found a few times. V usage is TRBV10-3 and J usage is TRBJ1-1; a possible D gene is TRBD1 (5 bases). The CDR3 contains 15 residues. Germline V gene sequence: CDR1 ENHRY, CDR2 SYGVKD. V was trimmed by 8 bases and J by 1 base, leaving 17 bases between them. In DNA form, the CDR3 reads TGTGCCATCGGGGACTTCGGACTCCCGAACACTGAAGCTTTCTTT. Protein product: CAIGDFGLPNTEAFF.

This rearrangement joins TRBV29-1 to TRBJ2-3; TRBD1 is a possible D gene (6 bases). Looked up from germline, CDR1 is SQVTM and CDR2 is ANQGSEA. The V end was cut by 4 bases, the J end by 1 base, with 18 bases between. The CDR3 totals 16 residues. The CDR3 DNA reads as TGCAGCGTTGTCGGCCCCAGGGGATGGGGCACAGATACGCAGTATTTT. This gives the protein CSVVGPRGWGTDTQYF.

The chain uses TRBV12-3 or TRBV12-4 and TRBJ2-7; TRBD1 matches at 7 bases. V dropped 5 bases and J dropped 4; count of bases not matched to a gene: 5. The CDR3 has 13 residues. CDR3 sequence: CASSPETGYEQYF. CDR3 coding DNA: TGTGCCAGCAGTCCCGAGACAGGGTACGAGCAGTACTTC.

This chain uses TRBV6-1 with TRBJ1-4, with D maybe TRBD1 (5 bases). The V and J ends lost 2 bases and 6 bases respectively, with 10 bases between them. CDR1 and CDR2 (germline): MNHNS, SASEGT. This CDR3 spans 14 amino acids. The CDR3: CASSEQGFHEKLFF. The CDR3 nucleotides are TGTGCCAGCAGTGAACAGGGCTTTCATGAAAAACTGTTTTTT.

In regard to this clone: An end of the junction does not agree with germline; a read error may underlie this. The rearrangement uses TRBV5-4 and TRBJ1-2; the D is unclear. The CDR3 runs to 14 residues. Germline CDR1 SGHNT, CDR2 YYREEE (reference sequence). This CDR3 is CASSQDRTNYGYTF. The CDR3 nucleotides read TGTGCCAGCAGCCAAGACCGGACTAATTATGGCTACACCTTC.

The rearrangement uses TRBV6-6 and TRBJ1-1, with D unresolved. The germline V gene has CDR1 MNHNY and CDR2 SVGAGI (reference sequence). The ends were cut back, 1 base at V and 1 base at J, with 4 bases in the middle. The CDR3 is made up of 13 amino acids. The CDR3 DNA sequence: TGTGCCAGCAGTTACTTACAGAACACTGAAGCTTTCTTT. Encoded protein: CASSYLQNTEAFF.

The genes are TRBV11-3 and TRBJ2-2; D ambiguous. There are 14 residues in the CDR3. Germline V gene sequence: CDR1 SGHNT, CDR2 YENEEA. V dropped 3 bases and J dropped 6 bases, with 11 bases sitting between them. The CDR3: CASSLGRLPGELFF. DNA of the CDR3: TGTGCCAGCAGCTTGGGCAGGCTACCCGGGGAGCTGTTTTTT.

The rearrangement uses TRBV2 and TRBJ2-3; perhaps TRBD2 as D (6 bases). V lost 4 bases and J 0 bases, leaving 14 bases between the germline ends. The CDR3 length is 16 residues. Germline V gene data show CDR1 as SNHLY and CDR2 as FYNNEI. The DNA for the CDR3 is TGTGCCAGCAGTGGGAGGGACGTATCTAGCACAGATACGCAGTATTTT. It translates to CASSGRDVSSTDTQYF.

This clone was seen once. CDR3 nucleotides: TGTGCCAGCAGCTTAGGACGGGACAGAATTAACTATGGCTACACCTTC. This encodes CASSLGRDRINYGYTF. The chain employs TRBV7-9 and TRBJ1-2; 7 nucleotides match TRBD1. The V gene's germline CDR1 is SEHNR and CDR2 FQNEAQ (reference sequence). The CDR3 length is 16 residues. V lost 1 base and J lost 1; bases outside the gene matches: 6.

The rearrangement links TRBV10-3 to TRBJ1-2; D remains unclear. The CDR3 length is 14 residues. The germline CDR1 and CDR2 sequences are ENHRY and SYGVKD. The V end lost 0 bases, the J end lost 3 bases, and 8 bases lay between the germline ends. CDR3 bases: TGTGCCATCAGTGAGTCTGGAGGGCACTATGGCTACACCTTC. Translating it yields CAISESGGHYGYTF.

CDR3 protein: CAISPDREDYGYTF. CDR3 in DNA: TGTGCCATCAGTCCGGACAGGGAGGACTATGGCTACACCTTC. The chain uses TRBV10-3 and TRBJ1-2, with 8 bases lining up with TRBD1. The CDR3 is 14 residues long. Trimming at V came to 5 bases and at J to 3 bases, leaving 5 bases not matched to a gene. Germline values: CDR1 ENHRY, CDR2 SYGVKD.

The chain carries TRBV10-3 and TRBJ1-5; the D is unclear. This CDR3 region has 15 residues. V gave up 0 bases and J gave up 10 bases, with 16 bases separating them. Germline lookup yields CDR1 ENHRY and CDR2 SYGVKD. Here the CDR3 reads CAISESGDGLDPQHF. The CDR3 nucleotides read TGTGCCATCAGTGAGTCGGGAGACGGACTGGATCCCCAGCATTTT.

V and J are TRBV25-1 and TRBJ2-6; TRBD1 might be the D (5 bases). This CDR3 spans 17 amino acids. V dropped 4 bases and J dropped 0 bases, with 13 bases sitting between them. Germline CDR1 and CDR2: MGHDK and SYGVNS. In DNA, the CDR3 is TGTGCCAGCAGTGGGAACAGGACCCGCTCTGGGGCCAACGTCCTGACTTTC. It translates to CASSGNRTRSGANVLTF.

CDR3 nucleotide sequence: TGCGCCAGCAGCCAAAGGACTAGCGGGGGGTCTATCTCCTACAATGAGCAGTTCTTC. Protein: CASSQRTSGGSISYNEQFF. The V and J genes are TRBV5-1 and TRBJ2-1, with 14 positions matching TRBD2. V lost 4 bases and J lost 0; bases outside the gene matches: 9. The CDR3 runs 19 residues. Germline CDR1 reads SGHRS; CDR2 reads YFSETQ.

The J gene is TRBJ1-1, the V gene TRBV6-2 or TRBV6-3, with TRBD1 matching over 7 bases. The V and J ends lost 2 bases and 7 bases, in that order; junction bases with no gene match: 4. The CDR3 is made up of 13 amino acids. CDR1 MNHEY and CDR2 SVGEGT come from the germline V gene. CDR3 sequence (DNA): TGTGCCAGCAGTTACGGTTCAGGGGGTGAAGCTTTCTTT. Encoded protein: CASSYGSGGEAFF.

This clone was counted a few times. CDR3 protein: CASSLEYSMTGTEAFF. The CDR3 DNA is TGTGCCAGCAGCTTAGAGTATTCGATGACAGGCACTGAAGCTTTCTTT. The rearrangement links TRBV7-8 to TRBJ1-1, with D tentatively TRBD1 (6 bases). The CDR3 totals 16 residues. CDR1 and CDR2 (germline): SGHVS, FQNEAQ. The ends were cut back, 1 base at V and 4 bases at J, with 16 bases in the middle.

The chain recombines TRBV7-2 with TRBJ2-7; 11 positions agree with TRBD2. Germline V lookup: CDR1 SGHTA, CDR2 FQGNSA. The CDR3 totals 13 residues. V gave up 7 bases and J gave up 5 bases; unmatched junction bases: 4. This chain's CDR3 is CASNIAGGDEQYF. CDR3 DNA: TGTGCCAGCAACATAGCGGGGGGGGACGAGCAGTACTTC.

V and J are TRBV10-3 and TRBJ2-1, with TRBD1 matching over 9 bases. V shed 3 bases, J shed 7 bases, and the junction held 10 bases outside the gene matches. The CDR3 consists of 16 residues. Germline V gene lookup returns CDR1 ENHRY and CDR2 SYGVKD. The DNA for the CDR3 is TGTGCCATCAGTGAATTGGGACAGGGCTTTAGGAATGAGCAGTTCTTC. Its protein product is CAISELGQGFRNEQFF.

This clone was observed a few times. CDR3 in DNA: TGTGCCAGCGCTGACAGGGGGCCCTTCCTAAGCTCCTACAATGAGCAGTTCTTC. It yields the protein CASADRGPFLSSYNEQFF. This sequence joins TRBV7-9 and TRBJ2-1; TRBD1 agrees at 10 bases. The germline V gene has CDR1 SEHNR and CDR2 FQNEAQ (reference sequence). The V and J ends lost 8 bases and 0 bases, in that order; junction bases with no gene match: 13. CDR3 size: 18 residues.

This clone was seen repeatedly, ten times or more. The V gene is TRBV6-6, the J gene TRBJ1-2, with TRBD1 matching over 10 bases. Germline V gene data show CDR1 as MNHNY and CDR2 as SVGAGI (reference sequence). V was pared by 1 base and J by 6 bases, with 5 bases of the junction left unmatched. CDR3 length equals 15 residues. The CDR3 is CASSYFGTGDNGYTF. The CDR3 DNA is TGTGCCAGCAGTTACTTTGGGACAGGGGACAATGGCTACACCTTC.

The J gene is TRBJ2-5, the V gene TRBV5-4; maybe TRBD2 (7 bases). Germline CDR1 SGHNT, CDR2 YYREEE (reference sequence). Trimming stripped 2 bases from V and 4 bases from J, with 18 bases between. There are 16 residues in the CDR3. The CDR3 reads CASSLESGRGRETQYF. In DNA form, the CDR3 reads TGTGCCAGCAGCTTAGAGAGCGGGCGGGGGCGAGAGACCCAGTACTTC.